This record concerns one TCR beta chain sequence. Using its own MiXCR run on the RT-PCR reads, TCRdb lists one record per CDR3 protein. The repertoire holds approximately 520,000 distinct CDR3 sequences, with approximately 15% as singletons. The data were obtained in a study of response to subunit inactivated influenza vaccine. The germline V and J ends were trimmed by 2 bases and 0 bases, with 14 bases remaining between them. The CDR3 loop spans 16 amino acids. Per germline, CDR1 SGHTS and CDR2 YDEGEE. Sequenced material: CD4+ T cells sorted from PBMCs, taken less than 30 months after vaccination. This receptor was identified in a man between 50 and 69 years old who received an inactivated influenza vaccine. V and J are TRBV5-8 and TRBJ1-2; D gene unclear. CDR3 sequence reads: CASSFASAATNYGYTF. In DNA, the CDR3 is TGTGCCAGCAGCTTTGCTTCCGCGGCTACTAACTATGGCTACACCTTC.